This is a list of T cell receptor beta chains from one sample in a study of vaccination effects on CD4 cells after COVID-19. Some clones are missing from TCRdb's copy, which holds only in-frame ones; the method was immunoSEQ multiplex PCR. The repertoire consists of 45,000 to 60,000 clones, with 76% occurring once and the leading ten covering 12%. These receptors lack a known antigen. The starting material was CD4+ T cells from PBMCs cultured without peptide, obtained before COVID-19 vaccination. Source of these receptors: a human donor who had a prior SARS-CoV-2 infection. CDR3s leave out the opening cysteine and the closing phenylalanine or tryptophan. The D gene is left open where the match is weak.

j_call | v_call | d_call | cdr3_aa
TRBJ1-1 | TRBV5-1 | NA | ASSRDLSDEAF
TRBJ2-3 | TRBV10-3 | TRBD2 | AISTPGLAGADTQY
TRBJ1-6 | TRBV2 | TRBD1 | ASSWDRDYNSPLH
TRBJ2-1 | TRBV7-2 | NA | ASSLVVGANVEQF
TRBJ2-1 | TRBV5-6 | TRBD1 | ASSLTGANLYNEQF
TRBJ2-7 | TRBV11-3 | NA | ASSKGPSSGTYEQY
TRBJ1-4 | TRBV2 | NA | ASSEERYGGEKLF
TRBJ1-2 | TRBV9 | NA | ASKRSPGSYGYT
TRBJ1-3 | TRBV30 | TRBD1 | ASGRDRGSGNTIY
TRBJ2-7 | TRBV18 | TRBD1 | ASSPSTGTGGSYEQY
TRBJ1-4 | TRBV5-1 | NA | ASSARRAPEKLF
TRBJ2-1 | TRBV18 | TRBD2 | ASSPTLAVSYNEQF
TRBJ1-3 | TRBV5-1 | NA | ASSLTTGTSGNTIY
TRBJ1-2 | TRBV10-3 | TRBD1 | AISRFPRRDRGQGGYGYT
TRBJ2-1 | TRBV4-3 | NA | ASSQEPWAGNEQF
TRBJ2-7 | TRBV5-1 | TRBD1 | ASSLGSGGTYEQY
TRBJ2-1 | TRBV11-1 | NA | ASSLAGGSYNEQF
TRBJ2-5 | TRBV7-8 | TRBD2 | ASSSLRLAGGVGETQY
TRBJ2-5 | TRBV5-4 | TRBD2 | ASSLAGRAGETQY
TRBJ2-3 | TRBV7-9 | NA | ASSLGGVGDTQY
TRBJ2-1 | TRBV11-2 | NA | ASSLSFNNEQF
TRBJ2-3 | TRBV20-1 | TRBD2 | SASSGGTDTQY
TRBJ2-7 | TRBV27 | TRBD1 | ASNRGRGLAYEQY
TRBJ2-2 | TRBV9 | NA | ASSVGLAVANTGELF
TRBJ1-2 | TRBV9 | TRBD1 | ASSVGTGGAYGYT
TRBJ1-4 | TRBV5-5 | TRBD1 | ASSFYSGTGDEKLF
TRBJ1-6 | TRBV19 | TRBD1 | ASSLGQGAVNSPLH
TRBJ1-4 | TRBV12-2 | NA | ASRRLSLTGGSNEKLF
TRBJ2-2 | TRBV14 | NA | ASSQEGQRTLTGELF
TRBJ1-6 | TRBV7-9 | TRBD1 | ASSYGQGSSYNSPLH
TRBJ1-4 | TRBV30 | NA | AWTRQGLNEKLF
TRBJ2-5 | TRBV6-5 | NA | ASIVAGIETQY
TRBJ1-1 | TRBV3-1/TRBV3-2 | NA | ASSPAVGAEAF
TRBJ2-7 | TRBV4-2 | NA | ASSQGVSPEQY
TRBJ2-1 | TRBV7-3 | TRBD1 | ASSLMQGAGLGAQF
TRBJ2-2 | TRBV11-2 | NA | ASSFSGRQIGELF
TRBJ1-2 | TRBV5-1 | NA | ASSPEAYGYT
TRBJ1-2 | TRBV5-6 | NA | ASSPRVEGYT
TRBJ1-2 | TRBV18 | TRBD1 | ASSPVGTELFYGYT
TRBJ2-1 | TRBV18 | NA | ASSQDSPGREHNEQF
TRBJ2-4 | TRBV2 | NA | ASSESGVNIQY